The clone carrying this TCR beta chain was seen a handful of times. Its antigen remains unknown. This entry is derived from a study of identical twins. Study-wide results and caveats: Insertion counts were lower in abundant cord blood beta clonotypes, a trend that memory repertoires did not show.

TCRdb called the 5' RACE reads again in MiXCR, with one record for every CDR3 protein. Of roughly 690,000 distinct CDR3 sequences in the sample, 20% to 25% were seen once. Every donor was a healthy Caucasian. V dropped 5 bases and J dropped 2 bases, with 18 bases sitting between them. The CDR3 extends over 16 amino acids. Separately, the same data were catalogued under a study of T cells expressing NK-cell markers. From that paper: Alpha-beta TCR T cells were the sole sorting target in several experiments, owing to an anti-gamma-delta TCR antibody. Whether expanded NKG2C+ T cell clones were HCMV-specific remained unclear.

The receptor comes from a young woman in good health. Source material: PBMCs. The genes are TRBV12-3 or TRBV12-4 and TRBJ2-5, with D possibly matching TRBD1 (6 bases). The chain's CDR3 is CASSAEPGQLQETQYF. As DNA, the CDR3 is TGTGCCAGCAGTGCAGAGCCGGGACAATTACAAGAGACCCAGTACTTC.